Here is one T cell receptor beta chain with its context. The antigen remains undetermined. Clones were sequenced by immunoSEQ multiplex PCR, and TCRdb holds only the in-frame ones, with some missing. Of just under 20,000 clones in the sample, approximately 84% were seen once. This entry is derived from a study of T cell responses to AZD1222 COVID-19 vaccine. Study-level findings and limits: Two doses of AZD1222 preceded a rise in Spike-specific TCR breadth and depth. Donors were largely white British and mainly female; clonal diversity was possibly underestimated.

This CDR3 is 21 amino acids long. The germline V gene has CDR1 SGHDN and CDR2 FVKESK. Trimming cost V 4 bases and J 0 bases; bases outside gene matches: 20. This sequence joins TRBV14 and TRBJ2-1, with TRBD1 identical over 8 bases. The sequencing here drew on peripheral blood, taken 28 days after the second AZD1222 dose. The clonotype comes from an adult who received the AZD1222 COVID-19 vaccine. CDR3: CASSLHPKDRVVGLSYNEQFF. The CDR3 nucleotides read TGTGCCAGCAGCCTCCACCCCAAGGACAGGGTAGTGGGGCTCTCCTACAATGAGCAGTTCTTC.